This TCR beta chain was found in a study of cytomegalovirus exposure and HLA in healthy donors (dated by TCRdb to 2016 to 2017). Broadly, across the study: An earlier analysis of 550 to 700 of the donors reported 250 to 300 Gb of sequence data and around 120 million unique TCR beta sequences from roughly 200 million T cells. An early release that covered about 640 HLA-typed donors contained approximately 300 gigabases of sequencing data and tens of millions of unique TCR sequences. Of the approximately 400 genotyped donors, 65% to 90% were placed in the genetic ancestry cluster associated with self-reported Caucasian donors. The aim of the study was to test whether cataloging public T cell receptors could identify signatures of past pathogen exposure. The study used immunosequencing to profile the T cell repertoires of approximately 640 subjects and linked those repertoires to cytomegalovirus serostatus. A separate validation cohort of over 95 different subjects was used in addition to the 666-subject first cohort. To predict cytomegalovirus infection status, the study brought together high-throughput TCR immunosequencing, statistical association of individual TCRs with disease status, and machine learning. A later analysis re-analyzed previously published TCR beta repertoires from 666 donors and added high-resolution HLA genotyping to study TCR occurrence patterns. The later analysis used no new phenotypic data to find candidate immune exposures, relying instead on TCR beta sequences and their occurrence across donors. In an earlier analysis of roughly 580 of the donors, high-throughput TCR beta sequencing was used to judge whether each TCR beta V gene segment behaved as functional or pseudogenic. Donor age, sex, ethnicity and CMV serostatus were compiled together with the repertoire data. Genome-wide SNP genotypes for about 65% of the roughly 700 donors were used in a later genetic analysis, which treated that subset as a discovery cohort. All discovery cohort repertoires had been generated on a single sequencing platform. HLA typing included class I and class II loci at four-digit resolution. The number of typed donors differed by locus: roughly 620-640 for A, B, C, DRB1 and DQB1; approximately 520 for DQA1; fewer than 610 for DPA1; and some 450 for DPB1. Because of strong linkage in the cohort, 5 or 6 DR-DQ haplotypes were treated as single units for association and clustering. Among about 400 genotyped donors of the cohort, an average of about 240,000 unique TCR beta nucleotide sequences was sequenced per donor, of which roughly 18% were non-productive. Study-wide conclusions, independent of this receptor: In a later genetic analysis, a missense DCLRE1C variant was associated with V-gene and J-gene trimming of TCR beta chains, and the association was replicated in an independent cohort. A further reported finding was that TCR beta sequences accurately predicted the HLA-A and HLA-B alleles for most subjects in the first cohort. Because HLA typing was missing for some donors at each locus, association tests included only the typed subset. In a later analysis, several top co-occurrence clusters were reported to appear linked to parvovirus B19, influenza, CMV and Epstein-Barr virus. The study gave a list of about 170 TCR beta chains associated with cytomegalovirus. In a later analysis, HLA-associated TCR beta chains showed more clonal expansion and lower generation probabilities than non-associated chains that were equally common. In both the original and validation cohorts, the classifier was reported to diagnose cytomegalovirus status with high specificity and sensitivity. Compared with the roughly 700-donor mean, donors in an Asian-associated ancestry cluster had fewer N-insertions in productive TCRs, according to a later genetic analysis. According to a later analysis, TCR association rates differed among HLA loci, with DRB1 alleles showing the most associated TCRs and HLA-C alleles showing the fewest. Correlated functional status among segregating V segments might reflect linkage disequilibrium, but an unknown experimental factor could not be ruled out. Assigning TCR associations to individual alleles was difficult when HLA alleles, especially DR and DQ, strongly co-occurred. In vitro tests confirmed that three of the cytomegalovirus-associated TCR beta chains recognize cytomegalovirus antigens. It was suggested by the authors that the approach could potentially be generalized to other disease states and immunological phenotypes. Specific HLA alleles were associated with over 15,000 TCR beta sequences at a false discovery rate of 0.05 in a later analysis. Only TCR beta chains were sequenced in this cohort, and the absence of alpha or paired-chain data limited detectable features. A cluster of highly shared sequence variants was judged likely to be a technical artifact of the sequencing pipeline. A later analysis found that most CMV-associated TCR beta chains appeared HLA-restricted, with HLA associations seemingly driven largely by CMV exposure. Some IMGT-functional V segments, including TRBV6-2 and TRBV6-3, could not be distinguished by the 87-base-pair reads and were therefore excluded. Because counts were too low, some 16 rarely observed V segments, including chromosome 9 orphons, were excluded from the earlier analysis of 587 of the donors. In an earlier analysis of some 640 of the donors, most TCR beta V segments were observed in productive rearrangements about 90% or about 30% of the time, broadly matching IMGT annotations. CMV serostatus was the only immune exposure information available for the cohort. While some public TCRs were present in many individuals, most TCR sequences turned up only very rarely across donors. Roughly uniform sequencing depth across donors was assumed in presence/absence analyses, although this assumption may not hold.

The library was built by means of the immunoSEQ multiplex PCR assay. For the multiplex PCR, a mixture combining 60 forward primers for TCR Vbeta segments and 13 reverse primers for TCR Jbeta segments was used. Amplification of the CDR3 region of rearranged TCR beta genes was performed with a multiplex PCR assay on genomic DNA. On the Illumina HiSeq System, the amplified TCR beta libraries were sequenced as 87-base-pair reads. The published analysis was carried out like this. A later analysis tallied about 77 million unique TCR beta chains across the roughly 610 repertoires, and about 12 million of those chains were shared by two or more donors. A nearest-neighbor algorithm error-corrected the raw reads and collapsed the reads into unique sequences, merging closely related sequences to remove PCR and sequencing errors. Alignment of CDR3 sequences to IMGT reference sequences was used to assign V, D and J gene segments. For a sequence to be retained, a match of at least six nucleotides to both a V gene segment and a J gene segment was required. A rearrangement was called productive if the CDR3 had no stop codons and remained in frame with V and J, and every other rearrangement was called non-productive. Following IMGT convention, CDR3 was defined as the stretch from the second conserved V-encoded cysteine to the conserved J-encoded phenylalanine. The earlier analysis of 500 to 750 of the donors excluded any sequence lacking an unambiguous match to a single V gene segment. An earlier analysis of several hundred of the donors called V segments functional above 56.7% productive rearrangements and segregating when the between-donor standard deviation exceeded 5%. A statistical classification framework was built for diagnosing cytomegalovirus status from the catalog of TCR beta chain sequences. In a later analysis, V and J genes were assigned by comparing TCR nucleotide sequences against IMGT/GENE-DB human TR gene sequences. In a later analysis, CDR3 sequences and most-parsimonious VDJ recombination scenarios were assigned using the TCRdist pipeline. In a later analysis, each TCR beta chain was defined by its CDR3 amino acid sequence together with its V-gene family, and reads lacking a unique V-gene family were excluded. As a way to deal with suspected cross-contamination and a sequencing artifact, a later analysis dropped 450 to 600 nucleotide sequences that were highly shared and had low generation probability. A later analysis calculated a clonal expansion index for each public chain from normalized within-repertoire ranks of inferred template counts. In a later analysis, generation probabilities were computed using a VDJ recombination model fitted to out-of-frame rearrangements, and the results were checked against IGoR. Hypergeometric tests were used in a later analysis to score TCR-TCR, TCR-HLA and TCR-CMV co-occurrence, with a repertoire-size bias correction applied to the TCR pairs. A later analysis estimated false discovery rates by permuting HLA or CMV assignments 20 times. In a later analysis, co-occurring TCRs were grouped using DBSCAN, with TCRdist sequence similarity added in when clustering inside HLA-allele-positive subsets. Co-occurrence clustering excluded repertoires with fewer than 30,000 or more than 120,000 public chains, plus five with anomalous nucleotide sharing. Held by TCRdb, this immuneACCESS table contains in-frame sequences only and omits some clones. Under half of the omission traces to an unresolved V gene where checked; the cause of the rest is unknown. V, J and clone size are those of that table, while D and trimming were read from the DNA. The sample contains 150,000 to 200,000 clones, roughly 80% of them found a single time. The ten largest account for roughly 1.5% of the sample.

Of note for this clone: Its binding antigen is unknown. No base quality values were provided; no much bigger clone lies one nucleotide off.

Including cysteine and phenylalanine, the CDR3 has 13 amino acids. CDR3 DNA only is kept here, 39 bases in frame from base 1. Trimmed from V: 4 bases; trimmed from J: 6 bases; junction bases lacking a gene match: 3. As encoded in the germline V gene, CDR1 is SNHLY while CDR2 is FYNNEI. The cohort comprised several hundred healthy bone marrow donors. Cohort members were all nominally healthy when sampled, although unrecorded immune exposures were likely present. The donor tested CMV seronegative and was one of the 352 seronegative cohort members. A peripheral blood sample was collected from each donor, and TCR beta sequencing was performed on peripheral blood mononuclear cells. The Qiagen DNeasy Blood Extraction Kit was used to extract genomic DNA from the blood cell samples.

The specimen sequenced was PBMCs. This clonotype was obtained from a woman aged 25 to 45 in good health and CMV-seronegative. The rearrangement joined TRBV2 to TRBJ2-7, and 10 junction bases match TRBD1. In nucleotides, the sequence is TGTGCCAGCAGTGTGGACAGGGGGACCGAGCAGTACTTC. This gives the protein CASSVDRGTEQYF.